This T cell receptor beta chain was found in a study of shared clonotypes between healthy human individuals (dated by TCRdb to about 2020). Concerning the study at large: The cohort included three men and a couple of women between 18 and 49 years of age. To increase sequencing depth and limit assay-specific biases, different laboratories used diverse techniques to prepare libraries and sequence TCR repertoires. Each donor's leukapheresis produced roughly between about 0.9 and 9.5 billion PBMCs. For each donor, CD4 naive and CD4 memory were each run on three plates, CD8 naive on two plates, and CD8 memory on one plate. To estimate repertoire size and how much clonotype sharing occurs between individuals, the study deeply sequenced the blood TCR repertoires of about five healthy adults. General study outcomes and caveats: Based on pairwise subsampling, the degree of clonotype sharing among donors was expected to be affected by sequencing depth. Estimated clonotype richness was generally larger for naive than for memory subsets. Even with the large sequencing depth, rarefaction of the sorted-subset datasets indicated that sequencing was incomplete. Only blood was sampled, and tissue TCR repertoires likely differ from those in blood. Across four donors, approximately 5% of naive CD4, approximately 3.5% of naive CD8, 2.3% of memory CD4, and under 0.45% of memory CD8 clonotypes were shared. Higher generation probabilities were observed for clonotypes shared by all four sorted-subset donors than for non-shared clonotypes. Because the study included only a small number of donors, the genetic and exposure-history diversity represented was limited.

The donors were healthy, HIV-negative adults with no recently reported acute infections or vaccinations. Every donor was a Caucasian adult living in Nashville, Tennessee, USA. Magnetic negative selection was used to enrich CD4+ T cells, after which naive cells were positively selected on CD45RA and the negative fraction became the memory subset. After blood collection by leukapheresis, PBMCs were isolated using Ficoll-Histopaque density gradient centrifugation and then cryopreserved in the vapor phase of liquid nitrogen. Purity and quantity of every magnetically sorted T cell population were checked by analytical flow cytometry. From each sorted fraction, genomic DNA was isolated and quantified by UV absorbance on a Nanodrop 2000c. TCR CDR3 regions were amplified from genomic DNA by multiplex PCR using the deep immunoSEQ assay. Extracted genomic DNA from each cell subset was distributed evenly across all wells of several immunoSEQ 96-well plates, and each plate was treated as a replicate. For sorted subsets, 200 to 250 ng of genomic DNA, equivalent to around 30,000 T cell genomes, went into each replicate PCR. Purified libraries were quantified with a Qubit 3.0 fluorometer, sized on a Bioanalyzer 2100, and re-quantified with the KAPA Library Quantification kit. Every immunoSEQ 96-well plate was sequenced on a dedicated single-read 150-cycle Illumina NextSeq 550 flow cell. The paper's processing steps were these. Because the immunoSEQ output held only junctional sequences and lacked quality scores, the filtering could not match the filtering applied to full-length reads. To assign V/J genes and CDR3, sequences were annotated using PyIR, a Python wrapper for IgBLAST v1.9, with IMGT germline references. Reads were filtered out if the reads had weak V/J assignments (E-value above 1e-6), no CDR3, stop codons, out-of-frame junctions, or ambiguous translated residues. A V3J clonotype was defined by an identical inferred V gene, J gene, and CDR3 amino acid sequence. Percentage overlap between repertoires was computed as shared unique clonotypes divided by the size of the smaller repertoire. RTK rarefaction, the Chao1 estimator, and Recon v2.1 estimates of unobserved clonotypes were used to assess repertoire richness. Generation probabilities for all TCRbeta clonotypes obtained by the gDNA method from a handful of donors were computed using OLGA. TCRdb took over this immuneACCESS table, retaining in-frame rearrangements with V and J assigned. Such tables are incomplete; in checked studies, under half of the missing clones stem from an unresolved V gene, and the remainder is unexplained. The V and J calls and clone size are taken from that table; D and trimming were inferred from the DNA. The sample table records 2 million to 2.5 million clones; 85% to 95% of these occur just once. Jointly, the top ten make up 0.39% of the sample.

This clone was detected once. Its recognized antigen is unknown. Within one base of it there is no much larger clone, and no base qualities were kept. The CDR3 holds 15 amino acids from the cysteine to the phenylalanine. Only the CDR3 region is kept as DNA, spanning 45 bases read in frame from base 1. The germline V gene encodes CDR1 MGHDK and CDR2 SYGVNS. Clipping removes 3 bases from V and 1 base from J, with 4 as the unmatched junction base count. The clonotype comes from a man between 18 and 29 years old in good health. Some clones in this sample may be carry-over from other donors' samples. Sequencing was performed on naive CD4+ T cells from PBMCs. Sample cell subset or site, as interpreted from the label and publication: CD45RA+ positively selected. The V and J segments used are TRBV25-1 and TRBJ2-5, with 8 junctional bases fitting TRBD2. The CDR3 region reads CASSEPGLGQETQYF. The bases read TGTGCCAGCAGTGAGCCGGGACTAGGCCAAGAGACCCAGTACTTC. Where the CDR3 stops, the reference TRBV25-1 and TRBJ2-5 genes take over; the full variable domain is EADIYQTPRYLVIGTGKKITLECSQTMGHDKMYWYQQDPGMELHLIHYSYGVNSTEKGDLSSESTVSRIRTEHFPLTLESARPSHTSQYLCASSEPGLGQETQYFGPGTRLLVL.